Presented here are 9 T cell receptor beta chains from one specimen sequenced in a study of PD-1 blockade in classical Hodgkin lymphoma. Relapses following autologous stem cell transplantation were seen in all patients, with brentuximab vedotin exposure varying. TCRdb's table, derived via immunoSEQ multiplex PCR, lists solely in-frame clones and lacks some. The table lists more than 90,000 clones, 81% of them singletons, with approximately 15% in the top ten. The sequencing used peripheral blood mononuclear cells (PBMCs), collected before the second cycle of nivolumab. The source is a human donor with classical Hodgkin lymphoma.

V is TRBV5-3 and J is TRBJ2-3, with D perhaps matching TRBD1 or TRBD2 (5 bases each). TRBV5-3 is given ORF status, its function remaining uncertain. Trimming took off 1 base at V and 8 bases at J, with 14 bases between the two ends. The CDR3 spans 14 residues. The CDR3 nucleotides read TGTGCCAGAAGCTTGAGGGGAAAACGGGGTACGCAGTATTTT. Its protein product is CARSLRGKRGTQYF.

The V gene is TRBV6-5, the J gene TRBJ1-1, with a possible D match to TRBD1 (5 bases). The V gene's germline CDR1 is MNHEY and CDR2 SVGAGI. V gave up 4 bases and J gave up 6 bases, with 15 bases separating them. The CDR3 spans 14 residues. The CDR3 reads CASSFRGSRAEAFF. In DNA, the CDR3 is TGTGCCAGCAGTTTCCGAGGTTCCAGGGCTGAAGCTTTCTTT.

The rearrangement uses TRBV7-9 and TRBJ1-2, with D possibly TRBD1 on 5 matching bases. Trimming shortened V by 0 bases and J by 8 bases, and 16 bases separated the two germline ends. The CDR3 runs 15 residues. CDR1 and CDR2 (germline): SEHNR, FQNEAQ (reference sequence). The CDR3 here is CASSLALREVGGYTF. The DNA of the CDR3 is TGTGCCAGCAGCTTAGCTCTCAGGGAAGTGGGCGGCTACACCTTC.

This clone turned up a few times. The chain has TRBV7-3 and TRBJ2-3, with D hard to call. Germline assignment: CDR1 SGHTA and CDR2 FQGTGA. The CDR3 has 13 residues. The germline V and J ends were trimmed by 4 bases and 4 bases, with 9 bases remaining between them. The CDR3 reads CASSSRPSDTQYF. The CDR3, as DNA: TGTGCCAGCAGCTCACGACCTTCAGATACGCAGTATTTT.

This sequence joins TRBV12-5 and TRBJ2-7, with no clear D. This CDR3 is built from 11 residues. Trimming cost V 6 bases and J 1 base, with 4 bases left between them. CDR1 and CDR2 (germline): LGHNT, FRNRAP. The CDR3 reads CASGSSYEQYF. As DNA, the CDR3 is TGTGCTAGTGGGTCATCCTACGAGCAGTACTTC.

The V gene is TRBV9, the J gene TRBJ2-2, with 9 bases fitting TRBD1. Germline-derived CDR1 and CDR2 are SGDLS and YYNGEE. Trimming took 3 bases from V and 7 from J; bases not matched to a gene: 7. The CDR3 extends over 15 amino acids. This CDR3 is CASSARDRVIGELFF. Here the CDR3 DNA reads TGTGCCAGCAGCGCTCGGGACAGGGTGATCGGGGAGCTGTTTTTT. The whole variable domain, filled in from reference TRBV9 and TRBJ2-2, reads DSGVTQTPKHLITATGQRVTLRCSPRSGDLSVYWYQQSLDQGLQFLIQYYNGEERAKGNILERFSAQQFPDLHSELNLSSLELGDSALYFCASSARDRVIGELFFGEGSRLTVL.

The chain has TRBV28 and TRBJ2-7; 12 nucleotides align to TRBD1. Germline CDR1 is MDHEN and CDR2 is SYDVKM. This CDR3 is 15 amino acids long. The V gene end was trimmed by 4 bases and the J gene end by 5 bases; junction bases not matched to a gene: 6. In DNA, the CDR3 is TGTGCCAGCAGTTCTCCGGGACAGGGGGCCGACGAGCAGTACTTC. Amino acid sequence: CASSSPGQGADEQYF.

The rearrangement uses TRBV7-8 and TRBJ2-1; D may be TRBD2 (6 bases). The CDR3 runs to 15 residues. Germline CDR1 is SGHVS and CDR2 is FQNEAQ. The V and J ends lost 1 base and 3 bases respectively, with 10 bases between them. CDR3 DNA: TGTGCCAGCAGCTTAGGGCTAGCGATCTACAATGAGCAGTTCTTC. The encoded protein is CASSLGLAIYNEQFF.

The chain uses TRBV28 and TRBJ2-3; 7 nucleotides line up with TRBD2. This CDR3 has 14 residues. Germline CDR1 is MDHEN and CDR2 is SYDVKM. J lost 4 bases, V lost 9 bases, and 10 bases had no gene match. Written as DNA, the CDR3 is TGTGCCAGTGATATTGGCGGGAGCTCAGATACGCAGTATTTT. It specifies CASDIGGSSDTQYF.